Detailed here is one T cell receptor beta chain. Original methodology: Counts of nucleated cells, estimated from reference gene primer amplification, were obtained. Using immunoSEQ multiplex PCR, the repertoire was profiled, and TCRdb retains in-frame clones only, with some absent. V, J and clone size are those of that table, while D and trimming were read from the DNA. The sample consists of over 70,000 clones, about four fifths of them appearing once. The sample comes from a study of blood T cell repertoires in COVID-19. Study summary: PBMCs, B-cell-depleted T cells, or T cells provided the cDNA or gDNA that made up the material.

The source of this sequence is a man in his 60s with acute or convalescent COVID-19. Sequencing input: peripheral blood.

Written as DNA, the CDR3 is TGCGCCAGCAGCTTGGTCCTGGGGATAACTCAGGGCCTTTCGGAGACCCAGTACTTC. This translates into CASSLVLGITQGLSETQYF. The chain is built from TRBV5-1 and TRBJ2-5; D possibly corresponds to TRBD1 (5 bases). CDR1 is SGHRS and CDR2 is YFSETQ in the germline V gene. V lost 0 bases and J 5 bases, leaving 26 bases between the germline ends. The CDR3 is made up of 19 amino acids.